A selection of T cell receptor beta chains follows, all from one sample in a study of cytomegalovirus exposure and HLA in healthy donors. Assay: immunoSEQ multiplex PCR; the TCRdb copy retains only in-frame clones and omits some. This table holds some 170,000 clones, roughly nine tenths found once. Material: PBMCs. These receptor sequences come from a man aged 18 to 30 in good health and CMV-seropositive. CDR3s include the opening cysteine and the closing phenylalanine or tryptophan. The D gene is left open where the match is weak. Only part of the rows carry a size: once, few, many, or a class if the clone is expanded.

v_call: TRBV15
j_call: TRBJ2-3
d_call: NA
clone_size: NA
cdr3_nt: TGTGCCACCAGCAGAGAGGCACTAGCCGGGGATACGCAGTATTTT
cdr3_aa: CATSREALAGDTQYF

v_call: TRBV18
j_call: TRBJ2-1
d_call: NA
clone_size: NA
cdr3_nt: TGTGCCAGCTCACCACCCTCAGTTTACAATGAGCAGTTCTTC
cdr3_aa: CASSPPSVYNEQFF

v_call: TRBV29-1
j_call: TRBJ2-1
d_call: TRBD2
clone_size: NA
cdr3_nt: TGCAGCGTTAAGGCGGGAGCGTCCGGCAATGAGCAGTTCTTC
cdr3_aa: CSVKAGASGNEQFF

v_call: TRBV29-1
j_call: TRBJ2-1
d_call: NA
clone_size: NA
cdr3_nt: TGCAGCGTTGAAACAGGTTCCCTCCTGCCCTACAATGAGCAGTTCTTC
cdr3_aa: CSVETGSLLPYNEQFF

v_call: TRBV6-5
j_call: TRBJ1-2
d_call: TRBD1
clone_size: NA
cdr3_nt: TGTGCCAGCAGTTCCCGTGGGACAGGGTCTGGCTACACCTTC
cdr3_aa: CASSSRGTGSGYTF

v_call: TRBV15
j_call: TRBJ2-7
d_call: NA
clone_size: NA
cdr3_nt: TGTGCCACCAGCAGAGCCGGGATCGCCTACGAGCAGTACTTC
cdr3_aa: CATSRAGIAYEQYF

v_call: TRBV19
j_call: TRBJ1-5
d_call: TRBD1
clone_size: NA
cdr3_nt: TGTGCCAGTAGTACCGGGACAGGGCCCCAGGGGAGCAATCAGCCCCAGCATTTT
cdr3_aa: CASSTGTGPQGSNQPQHF

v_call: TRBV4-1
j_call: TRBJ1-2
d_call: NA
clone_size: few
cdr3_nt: TGCGCCAGCAGCCAAGGGCAGAACTATGGCTACACCTTC
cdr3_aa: CASSQGQNYGYTF

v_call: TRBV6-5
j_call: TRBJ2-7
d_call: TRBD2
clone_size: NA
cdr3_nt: TGTGCCAGCAGGACTAGCGGGTCGAGCTCCTACGAGCAGTACTTC
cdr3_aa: CASRTSGSSSYEQYF

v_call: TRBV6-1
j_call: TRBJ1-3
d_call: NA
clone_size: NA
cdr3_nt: TGTGCCAGCGTTTTCAGTGCCTCTGGAAACACCATATATTTT
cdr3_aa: CASVFSASGNTIYF

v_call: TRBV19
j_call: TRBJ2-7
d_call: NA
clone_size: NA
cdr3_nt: TGTGCCAGTAGTATCGGGGACTTCCACTACGAGCAGTACTTC
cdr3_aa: CASSIGDFHYEQYF

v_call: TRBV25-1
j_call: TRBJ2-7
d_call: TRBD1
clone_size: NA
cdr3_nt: TGTGCCAGCAGTGAAAACCGGGACAGGAGCGAGCAGTACTTC
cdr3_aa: CASSENRDRSEQYF

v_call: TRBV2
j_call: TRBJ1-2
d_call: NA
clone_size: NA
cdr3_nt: TGTGCCAGCAGTGGCGTAGCTAACTATGGCTACACCTTC
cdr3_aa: CASSGVANYGYTF

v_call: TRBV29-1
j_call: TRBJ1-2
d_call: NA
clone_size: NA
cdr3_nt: TGCAGCGTTGAAGATTGGGGGGGCTTCGCGGATGGCTACACCTTC
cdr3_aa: CSVEDWGGFADGYTF

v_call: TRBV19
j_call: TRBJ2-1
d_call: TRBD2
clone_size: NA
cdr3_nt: TGTGCCAGTAGTATTGTAGCGGGATCCGGCAATGAGCAGTTCTTC
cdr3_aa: CASSIVAGSGNEQFF

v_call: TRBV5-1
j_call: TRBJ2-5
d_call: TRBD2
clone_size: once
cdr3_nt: TGCGCCAGCGGGAGCGGGAGGGGGACCCTGGAGACCCAGTACTTC
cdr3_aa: CASGSGRGTLETQYF

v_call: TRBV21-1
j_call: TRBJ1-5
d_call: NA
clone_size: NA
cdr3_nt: TGTGCCAGCAGCGGACTTGGAAATCAGCCCCAGCATTTT
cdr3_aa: CASSGLGNQPQHF